This TCR beta chain was observed in a study of blood T cell repertoires in COVID-19. In the original analysis: Estimated nucleated cell counts came from reference gene primer amplification. The method was immunoSEQ multiplex PCR; TCRdb's version includes in-frame clones alone and lacks a portion of them. V, J and clone size are taken as reported in that table, and D and trimming were inferred from the DNA itself. The top ten hold less than 2.5% of the sample, which has around 140,000 clones, approximately 90% seen once. Germline trimming cut 3 bases from V and 4 bases from J; bases unmatched to any gene: 6. Germline V CDR1 and CDR2: LGHDT, YNNKEL (reference sequence). This CDR3 region has 15 residues.

The chain has TRBV3-1 (or the pseudogene TRBV3-2) and TRBJ2-1; 7 bases fit TRBD1. Sequencing was performed on peripheral blood. The clonotype originates from a man in his 70s with active COVID-19. CDR3 in amino acids: CASSHFRDRYNEQFF. The CDR3 region has the DNA TGTGCCAGCAGCCACTTCCGGGACAGATACAATGAGCAGTTCTTC.